The 22 T cell receptor beta chains below were found in one sample sequenced in a study of blood T cell repertoires in COVID-19. The table came from immunoSEQ multiplex PCR; TCRdb's copy has only in-frame clones and leaves some out. The repertoire holds roughly 30,000 clones, about 85% seen once, with roughly 9.9% in the top ten. Sequencing was done on a sample of peripheral blood. These TCRs come from a human donor in a cohort sampled during active COVID-19.

The genes are TRBV15 and TRBJ2-6; D may be TRBD1 (5 bases). Germline V gene sequence: CDR1 LNHNV, CDR2 YYDKDF (reference sequence). CDR3 size: 16 residues. Between the trimmed V and J ends, which lost 0 bases and 0 bases, there was a span of 6 bases. In nucleotides, the CDR3 is TGTGCCACCAGCAGAGATAGGGGCTCTGGGGCCAACGTCCTGACTTTC. Translated, it gives CATSRDRGSGANVLTF.

The DNA for the CDR3 is TGTGCCAGCAGTTACGGGGGAGGTCCTTCCGAGCAGTACTTC. It encodes CASSYGGGPSEQYF. This chain uses TRBV6-6 with TRBJ2-7; maybe TRBD2 (6 bases). V shed 2 bases and J shed 6 bases, with 14 bases lying between them. The CDR3 loop spans 14 amino acids. In germline, CDR1 is MNHNY, CDR2 SVGAGI (reference sequence).

The chain employs TRBV5-4 and TRBJ2-2, with 8 bases identical to TRBD2. Germline CDR1 reads SGHNT; CDR2 reads YYREEE (reference sequence). The ends lost 4 bases at V and 2 bases at J; junction bases unmatched: 7. The CDR3 has 16 residues. The CDR3 is CASSPPTSGNTGELFF. CDR3 DNA sequence: TGTGCCAGCAGCCCCCCTACTAGCGGTAACACCGGGGAGCTGTTTTTT.

The J gene is TRBJ2-7, the V gene TRBV6-6; D possibly corresponds to TRBD2 (6 bases). The germline V gene encodes CDR1 MNHNY and CDR2 SVGAGI (reference sequence). The CDR3 is 13 amino acids. V was pared by 7 bases and J by 6 bases, with 16 bases between. DNA of the CDR3: TGTGCCAGCACCTCCGGCGGGATGTCCGAGCAGTACTTC. It codes for CASTSGGMSEQYF.

The gene calls are TRBV5-4 and TRBJ1-6; TRBD1 aligns across 7 bases. Trimming took 1 base from V and 0 from J; bases not matched to a gene: 7. There are 18 residues in the CDR3. The germline CDR1 and CDR2 sequences are SGHNT and YYREEE (reference sequence). In DNA, the CDR3 is TGTGCCAGCAGCTTGCGTTATGGACAGGCCTCCTATAATTCACCCCTCCACTTT. It specifies CASSLRYGQASYNSPLHF. Using reference TRBV5-4 and TRBJ1-6 for the parts outside the CDR3, the full variable domain is ETGVTQSPTHLIKTRGQQVTLRCSSQSGHNTVSWYQQALGQGPQFIFQYYREEENGRGNFPPRFSGLQFPNYSSELNVNALELDDSALYLCASSLRYGQASYNSPLHFGNGTRLTVT.

The chain combines TRBV7-2 with TRBJ2-5, with TRBD2 identical over 11 bases. The germline V gene has CDR1 SGHTA and CDR2 FQGNSA. The CDR3 consists of 16 residues. V was pared by 5 bases and J by 5 bases, with 10 bases of the junction left unmatched. CDR3 sequence: CASSKTSGSFRETQYF. The CDR3 nucleotides are TGTGCCAGCAGCAAAACTAGCGGGAGTTTTCGGGAGACCCAGTACTTC.

Only one count was recorded for this clone. The CDR3 sequence: CASSEQWAAGNYGYTF. The CDR3 region has the DNA TGTGCCAGCAGTGAACAATGGGCCGCCGGAAACTATGGCTACACCTTC. The rearrangement uses TRBV6-1 and TRBJ1-2; D is unresolved. This CDR3 region has 16 residues. V lost 2 bases and J lost 2, with 15 bases in between. Germline lookup yields CDR1 MNHNS and CDR2 SASEGT.

The V and J genes are TRBV2 and TRBJ1-2, with 9 bases fitting TRBD1. Trimming at V came to 6 bases and at J to 8 bases, leaving 16 bases not matched to a gene. CDR1 is SNHLY and CDR2 is FYNNEI in the germline V gene. The CDR3 totals 16 residues. CDR3 nucleotides: TGTGCCAGCAGCCTCCGGGACAGGGTTGCCCGGGAGGGCTACACCTTC. Translating it yields CASSLRDRVAREGYTF.

V is TRBV9 and J is TRBJ1-2, with D unresolved. Per germline, CDR1 SGDLS and CDR2 YYNGEE. The CDR3 contains 15 residues. V lost 0 bases, J lost 1 base, and 10 bases lay in between. In DNA form, the CDR3 reads TGTGCCAGCAGCGTAGGCGACACCTATAACTATGGCTACACCTTC. It yields the protein CASSVGDTYNYGYTF.

The chain combines TRBV6-5 with TRBJ1-5; 8 bases align to TRBD1. Looked up from germline, CDR1 is MNHEY and CDR2 is SVGAGI. J lost 7 bases, V lost 6 bases, and 8 bases had no gene match. CDR3 length: 14 residues. The CDR3 spells CASSQDRGVQPQHF. In DNA, the CDR3 is TGTGCCAGCAGCCAAGACAGGGGAGTACAGCCCCAGCATTTT.

This clone is medium-sized (0.01 to 0.1%) in the sample. The rearrangement uses TRBV30 and TRBJ1-6; D remains ambiguous. Germline values: CDR1 GTSNPN, CDR2 SVGIG (reference sequence). The CDR3 loop spans 15 amino acids. V lost 3 bases and J lost 9, with 18 bases in between. CDR3 sequence reads: CAWSPNLGGSSPLHF. The CDR3 DNA follows: TGTGCCTGGAGCCCCAACTTAGGAGGGAGTTCACCCCTCCACTTT.

This clone is a singleton in its sample. The CDR3 loop is CASSEGGTGERDTQYF. DNA for the CDR3: TGTGCCAGCAGTGAAGGTGGGACAGGGGAAAGAGATACGCAGTATTTT. The chain uses TRBV6-1 and TRBJ2-3, with 10 bases that match TRBD1. V gave up 1 base and J gave up 5 bases; unmatched junction bases: 6. The CDR3 has 16 residues. Germline lookup yields CDR1 MNHNS and CDR2 SASEGT.

The DNA for the CDR3 is TGCGCCAGCAGCTTACCGGGGGGGCCGATATATGAGCAGTTCTTC. This codes for CASSLPGGPIYEQFF. The rearrangement joins TRBV5-1 to TRBJ2-1; the match to TRBD2 covers 8 bases. The V segment lost 2 bases and the J segment 8 bases; nucleotides outside the gene matches: 9. Germline CDR1 and CDR2: SGHRS and YFSETQ. The CDR3 runs 15 residues.

This sequence joins TRBV29-1 and TRBJ2-3; 8 positions agree with TRBD2. V shed 2 bases and J 2 bases; nucleotides not matched to a gene: 3. The CDR3 runs 14 residues. Per germline, CDR1 SQVTM and CDR2 ANQGSEA. The CDR3 spells CSVESGGPTDTQYF. The CDR3 DNA follows: TGCAGCGTTGAAAGCGGGGGCCCCACAGATACGCAGTATTTT.

This sequence joins TRBV27 and TRBJ1-6; 7 nucleotides align to TRBD1. CDR3 length: 18 residues. V lost 2 bases to trimming and J lost 0 bases; unmatched junction nucleotides: 7. Germline-derived CDR1 and CDR2 are MNHEY and SMNVEV (reference sequence). The CDR3 protein is CASSLTSDRSSYNSPLHF. DNA of the CDR3: TGTGCCAGCAGTTTAACCTCGGACAGGAGCTCCTATAATTCACCCCTCCACTTT.

The gene calls are TRBV6-4 and TRBJ1-1, with D maybe TRBD1 (6 bases). V was trimmed by 5 bases and J by 5 bases, leaving 12 bases between them. This CDR3 has 13 amino acids. CDR1 is MRHNA, CDR2 SNTAGT, per germline. The CDR3 coding sequence is TGTGCCAGCAGTCGACAGGTTGATACTGAAGCTTTCTTT. It codes for CASSRQVDTEAFF.

The rearrangement joins TRBV11-2 to TRBJ1-4, with D maybe TRBD1 (5 bases). V dropped 2 bases and J dropped 4 bases, with 8 bases sitting between them. From germline, CDR1 is SGHAT and CDR2 FQNNGV. The length of the CDR3 is 14 residues. DNA of the CDR3: TGTGCCAGCAGCTTACAGGGAGGTAATGAAAAACTGTTTTTT. Translation: CASSLQGGNEKLFF.

The rearrangement joins TRBV13 to TRBJ1-1, with TRBD1 matching 8 bases. J gave up 5 bases and V 1 base, and 6 bases lay outside the gene matches. The V gene's germline CDR1 is PRHDT and CDR2 FYEKMQ (reference sequence). CDR3 length equals 15 residues. CDR3 bases: TGTGCCAGCAGCTTAGTTGCAGGGGGCCTAACTGAAGCTTTCTTT. Its protein is CASSLVAGGLTEAFF.

This chain joins TRBV6-5 and TRBJ2-7; 11 bases map to TRBD2. Germline loops: CDR1 MNHEY, CDR2 SVGAGI. The CDR3 has 13 amino acids. V trimming: 9 bases; J trimming: 2 bases; junction bases outside the gene matches: 3. CDR3 sequence reads: CASDSGRAYEQYF. The CDR3 nucleotides read TGTGCCAGTGATAGCGGGAGGGCCTACGAGCAGTACTTC.

This clone was observed once. The gene calls are TRBV7-6 and TRBJ2-3, with D possibly being TRBD2 (6 bases). With 11 bases removed from V and 2 bases from J, the gap between germline ends came to 14 bases. The CDR3 totals 13 residues. Germline CDR1 SGHVS, CDR2 FNYEAQ. CDR3 sequence: CASLAGYTDTQYF. CDR3 nucleotide sequence: TGTGCCTCCCTTGCGGGATACACAGATACGCAGTATTTT.

V gene TRBV7-9 combines with J gene TRBJ2-7, with TRBD1 matching 9 bases. The germline gives CDR1 SEHNR, CDR2 FQNEAQ (reference sequence). The CDR3 runs 15 residues. Trimming removed 4 bases from V and 5 bases from J; junction bases left unmatched: 9. The CDR3 coding sequence is TGTGCCAGCAGCTCGCCGGGACAGGGAGTTCACGAGCAGTACTTC. Its protein product is CASSSPGQGVHEQYF.

The chain has TRBV12-3 or TRBV12-4 and TRBJ1-3; D is ambiguous. This CDR3 contains 13 residues. V lost 6 bases to trimming and J lost 0 bases, with 6 bases between them. The CDR3: CASSPISGNTIYF. The CDR3 DNA is TGTGCCAGCAGCCCAATCTCTGGAAACACCATATATTTT.